This TCR beta chain was sequenced during a study of B cell selection in AIRE deficiency. Study-wide findings and caveats: Patient Tconv cells held 25% to 35% of Treg sequences shared by healthy donors. Only approximately 10% of approximately 3,700 shared Treg sequences were patient-specific; less than 40% healthy-specific. With only TCRbeta sequenced, approximately 37% of shared healthy Treg sequences overlapped Tconv.

Clones were read by immunoSEQ multiplex PCR, and TCRdb kept only the in-frame ones, dropping some. The table records under 30,000 clones, about 98% of them present only once. CDR3 length: 15 residues. Germline CDR1 and CDR2: MDHEN and SYDVKM. V lost 1 base and J lost 3, with 13 bases in between. In the case of this clone: The antigen is unknown.

CD4+CD127+ cells were sorted as the conventional CD4 T cells. This sequence was found in a human donor with AIRE deficiency. Sequenced: conventional CD4+ T cells sorted from PBMCs. The chain combines TRBV28 with TRBJ2-7; D ambiguous. The CDR3 DNA sequence: TGTGCCAGCAGTTTATCACGCGGTACGGTCTACGAGCAGTACTTC. This codes for CASSLSRGTVYEQYF.